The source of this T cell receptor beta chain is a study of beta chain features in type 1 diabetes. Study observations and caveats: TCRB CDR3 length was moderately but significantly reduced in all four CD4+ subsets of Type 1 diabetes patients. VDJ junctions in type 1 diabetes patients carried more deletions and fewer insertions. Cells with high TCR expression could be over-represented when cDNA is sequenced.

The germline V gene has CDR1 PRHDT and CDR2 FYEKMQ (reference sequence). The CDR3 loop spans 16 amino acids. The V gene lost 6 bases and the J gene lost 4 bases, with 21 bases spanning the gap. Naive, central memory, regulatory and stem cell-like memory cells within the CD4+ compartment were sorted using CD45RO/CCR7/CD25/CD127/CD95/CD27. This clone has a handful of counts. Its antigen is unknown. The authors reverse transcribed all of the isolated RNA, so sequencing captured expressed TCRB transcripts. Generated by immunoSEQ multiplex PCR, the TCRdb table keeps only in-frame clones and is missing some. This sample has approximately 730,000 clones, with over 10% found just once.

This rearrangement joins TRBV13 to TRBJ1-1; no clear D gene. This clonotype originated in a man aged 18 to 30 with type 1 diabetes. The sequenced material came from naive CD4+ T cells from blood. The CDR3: CASSYRSVAGVTEAFF. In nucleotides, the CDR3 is TGTGCCAGCAGTTACAGATCAGTCGCAGGAGTCACTGAAGCTTTCTTT.